Given below is one TCR beta chain in context. The record originates from a study of early T cells in non-severe SARS-CoV-2 infection. On the study more broadly: Unsorted whole-blood RNA was sequenced in bulk, leaving chains unpaired.

Attachment of unique molecular identifiers was made to individual cDNA molecules. TCRdb itself ran the 5' RACE reads through MiXCR, one entry per CDR3 protein. The sample has approximately 81,000 distinct CDR3 sequences; 13% are singletons. V lost 4 bases and J lost 7; bases outside the gene matches: 6. This CDR3 spans 14 amino acids. Germline CDR1 is SNHLY and CDR2 is FYNNEI. The V gene is TRBV2, the J gene TRBJ2-1; 8 nucleotides line up with TRBD1. The source of this sequence is an adult who was a healthcare worker with PCR-confirmed SARS-CoV-2 infection or an uninfected control (not recorded which). Sequencing was done on a sample of whole blood. The CDR3 is CASSGGQARNEQFF. Written as DNA, the CDR3 is TGTGCCAGCAGTGGGGGACAGGCGCGGAATGAGCAGTTCTTC.